These 23 T cell receptor beta chains came from one sample sequenced in a study of technical replicates of blood from four donors. Method: immunoSEQ multiplex PCR; TCRdb's copy keeps in-frame clones and lacks some. The sample records about 61,000 clones, 95% to 98% being singletons. Sequences were obtained from T cells isolated from PBMCs. The receptors stem from a human donor in good health.

The V gene is TRBV7-7, the J gene TRBJ1-1, with D tentatively TRBD1 (6 bases). V dropped 5 bases and J dropped 1 base, with 14 bases sitting between them. The length of the CDR3 is 15 residues. CDR1 is SSHAT, CDR2 FNYEAQ, per germline (reference sequence). The CDR3 region has the DNA TGTGCCAGCAGCCCGTACCAGACAGGGAACACTGAAGCTTTCTTT. This translates into CASSPYQTGNTEAFF.

This clone showed up just once. V and J are TRBV7-9 and TRBJ1-2, with unresolved D. V was pared by 5 bases and J by 4 bases, with 11 bases between. The CDR3 contains 13 residues. Germline V gene data show CDR1 as SEHNR and CDR2 as FQNEAQ (reference sequence). The CDR3 loop is CASSPDNLYGYTF. In nucleotides, the CDR3 is TGTGCCAGCAGCCCCGACAATCTCTATGGCTACACCTTC.

This clone was observed once. This chain connects TRBV7-9 to TRBJ2-5, with D possibly matching TRBD1 (6 bases). The CDR3 covers 16 residues. V was shortened by 2 bases and J by 2 bases, with 15 bases between the two germline ends. Germline CDR1 is SEHNR and CDR2 is FQNEAQ (reference sequence). The CDR3 nucleotides are TGTGCCAGCAGCTTACCCACCGGACAGTTACAAGAGACCCAGTACTTC. Translated: CASSLPTGQLQETQYF.

This chain uses TRBV5-1 with TRBJ1-1; TRBD1 matches 9 bases. CDR3 length equals 17 residues. Germline values: CDR1 SGHRS, CDR2 YFSETQ. V trimming: 2 bases; J trimming: 1 base; junction bases outside the gene matches: 9. The CDR3 coding sequence is TGCGCCAGCAGCTTTACCGGGACAGGGTTAGGGAACACTGAAGCTTTCTTT. Translated: CASSFTGTGLGNTEAFF.

The J gene is TRBJ2-6, the V gene TRBV27; D remains unclear. CDR1 is MNHEY, CDR2 SMNVEV, per germline (reference sequence). Trimming removed 6 bases from V and 4 bases from J, with 28 bases in between. This CDR3 region has 20 residues. The CDR3: CASSVSGGQPFLTGANVLTF. The DNA for the CDR3 is TGTGCCAGCAGCGTATCGGGTGGTCAGCCTTTTCTCACCGGGGCCAACGTCCTGACTTTC.

V usage is TRBV6-5 and J usage is TRBJ1-3; 9 bases agree with TRBD1. Germline V CDR1 and CDR2: MNHEY, SVGAGI. V lost 4 bases to trimming and J lost 4 bases; unmatched junction nucleotides: 8. CDR3 size: 16 residues. CDR3 in DNA: TGTGCCAGCAGTTCGATACAGGGGGCGCCCGGAAACACCATATATTTT. Translated: CASSSIQGAPGNTIYF.

J is TRBJ1-5 and V is TRBV30; 9 bases align to TRBD1. Germline V gene lookup returns CDR1 GTSNPN and CDR2 SVGIG (reference sequence). The ends lost 2 bases at V and 9 bases at J; junction bases unmatched: 2. This CDR3 has 12 residues. The CDR3 bases are TGTGCCTGGAGTCAGGACAGGGGGCCCCAGCATTTT. Protein: CAWSQDRGPQHF. Full variable domain (rest looked up from reference TRBV30 and TRBJ1-5): SQTIHQWPATLVQPVGSPLSLECTVEGTSNPNLYWYRQAAGRGLQLLFYSVGIGQISSEVPQNLSASRPQDRQFILSSKKLLLSDSGFYLCAWSQDRGPQHFGDGTRLSIL.

The rearrangement links TRBV29-1 to TRBJ2-7; TRBD1 is a possible D gene (6 bases). Germline V gene sequence: CDR1 SQVTM, CDR2 ANQGSEA. The CDR3 sequence is 14 residues long. Trimming shortened V by 6 bases and J by 0 bases, and 15 bases separated the two germline ends. DNA for the CDR3: TGCAGCGTAGAGACAGGTTTGAGCTCCTACGAGCAGTACTTC. This translates into CSVETGLSSYEQYF.

The V gene is TRBV10-2, the J gene TRBJ1-2; perhaps TRBD1 as D (6 bases). V was shortened by 4 bases and J by 3 bases, with 15 bases between the two germline ends. Germline V gene lookup returns CDR1 WSHSY and CDR2 SAAADI. This CDR3 has 15 residues. The CDR3 protein is CASSGSGEPYYGYTF. The CDR3 nucleotides are TGCGCCAGCAGTGGATCAGGGGAACCCTACTATGGCTACACCTTC.

J is TRBJ1-1 and V is TRBV5-1; TRBD1 agrees at 10 bases. V trimming: 0 bases; J trimming: 5 bases; junction bases outside the gene matches: 4. The CDR3 runs to 15 residues. From germline, CDR1 is SGHRS and CDR2 YFSETQ. CDR3 loop: CASSLGGTGATEAFF. The CDR3 DNA sequence: TGCGCCAGCAGCTTGGGCGGGACAGGGGCTACTGAAGCTTTCTTT. The full variable domain, its missing parts supplied by reference TRBV5-1 and TRBJ1-1, is KAGVTQTPRYLIKTRGQQVTLSCSPISGHRSVSWYQQTPGQGLQFLFEYFSETQRNKGNFPGRFSGRQFSNSRSEMNVSTLELGDSALYLCASSLGGTGATEAFFGQGTRLTVV.

The chain carries TRBV30 and TRBJ1-2; D possibly corresponds to TRBD1 (5 bases). V was clipped by 0 bases and J by 9 bases, with 14 bases between them. Per the germline V gene, CDR1 is GTSNPN and CDR2 is SVGIG (reference sequence). CDR3 length: 13 residues. The CDR3 protein is CAWSVGADNRYTF. In DNA, the CDR3 is TGTGCCTGGAGTGTAGGGGCAGATAACCGCTACACCTTC.

This clone was seen a single time. CDR3 sequence (DNA): TGTGCCAGCAGCCCGATACACAACACTGAAGCTTTCTTT. It translates to CASSPIHNTEAFF. The chain employs TRBV7-3 and TRBJ1-1; no firm D call. Germline CDR1 and CDR2: SGHTA and FQGTGA. This CDR3 is 13 amino acids long. Trimming took 5 bases from V and 2 from J, leaving 9 bases between them.

The genes are TRBV11-2 and TRBJ1-5, with 7 bases that match TRBD1. From germline, CDR1 is SGHAT and CDR2 FQNNGV. With 0 bases clipped from V and 6 bases from J, the junction kept 5 bases outside the gene matches. There are 15 residues in the CDR3. CDR3 coding DNA: TGTGCCAGCAGCTTAGATCAAGGGGGCGGTCAGCCCCAGCATTTT. It translates to CASSLDQGGGQPQHF.

This sequence joins TRBV9 and TRBJ2-3, with a weak D call TRBD1 (5 bases). The V gene lost 0 bases and the J gene lost 3 bases, with 11 bases spanning the gap. The CDR3 contains 15 residues. The germline V gene encodes CDR1 SGDLS and CDR2 YYNGEE. The CDR3 nucleotides are TGTGCCAGCAGCGTAGGCAGGGTTGAGACAGATACGCAGTATTTT. Its translation is CASSVGRVETDTQYF.

The chain is built from TRBV5-1 and TRBJ1-1, with a tentative D call TRBD1 (5 bases). V was clipped by 4 bases and J by 5 bases, with 15 bases between them. The germline V gene has CDR1 SGHRS and CDR2 YFSETQ. This CDR3 has 14 amino acids. The CDR3 here is CASSQKDSRTEAFF. The CDR3 nucleotides are TGCGCCAGCAGCCAAAAAGACAGCCGGACTGAAGCTTTCTTT.

In this sample, this clone turned up once. V and J are TRBV5-1 and TRBJ2-7, with a tentative D call TRBD1 (5 bases). The CDR3 totals 13 residues. V shed 5 bases and J shed 3 bases, with 12 bases lying between them. Germline V gene data show CDR1 as SGHRS and CDR2 as YFSETQ. The CDR3 sequence: CASRQGANYEQYF. In DNA, the CDR3 is TGCGCCAGCAGGCAGGGCGCCAACTACGAGCAGTACTTC.

The chain has TRBV29-1 and TRBJ2-7; 7 bases are a match to TRBD1. Germline loops: CDR1 SQVTM, CDR2 ANQGSEA. Trimming at V came to 5 bases and at J to 3 bases, leaving 10 bases not matched to a gene. The CDR3 has 14 residues. The CDR3 here is CSVTGVPSGYEQYF. DNA of the CDR3: TGCAGCGTTACAGGGGTTCCTTCGGGCTACGAGCAGTACTTC.

The chain is built from TRBV5-1 and TRBJ2-2; D uncertain. V was shortened by 0 bases and J by 1 base, with 7 bases between the two germline ends. The CDR3 contains 15 residues. From germline, CDR1 is SGHRS and CDR2 YFSETQ. CDR3: CASSLDPLNTGELFF. The DNA for the CDR3 is TGCGCCAGCAGCTTGGATCCCCTGAACACCGGGGAGCTGTTTTTT.

The V gene is TRBV7-9, the J gene TRBJ2-1, with D tentatively TRBD1 (6 bases). CDR1 and CDR2 (germline): SEHNR, FQNEAQ (reference sequence). The ends were cut back, 5 bases at V and 0 bases at J, with 14 bases in the middle. The CDR3 runs 16 residues. As DNA, the CDR3 is TGTGCCAGCAGCCCTAAACAGGGTGACTCCTACAATGAGCAGTTCTTC. Protein: CASSPKQGDSYNEQFF.

The rearrangement joins TRBV5-4 to TRBJ2-2; 7 positions match TRBD1. V lost 5 bases, J lost 4 bases, and 11 bases stayed unmatched. Germline V gene sequence: CDR1 SGHNT, CDR2 YYREEE (reference sequence). This CDR3 is built from 16 residues. The CDR3: CASSSPTGKRTGELFF. The CDR3 coding sequence is TGTGCCAGCAGTTCCCCGACAGGGAAGCGCACCGGGGAGCTGTTTTTT.

The chain joins TRBV29-1 to TRBJ1-2; 11 nucleotides agree with TRBD1. This CDR3 comprises 16 residues. Germline V gene sequence: CDR1 SQVTM, CDR2 ANQGSEA. The V gene end was trimmed by 2 bases and the J gene end by 2 bases; junction bases not matched to a gene: 7. CDR3 in DNA: TGCAGCGTTGAATTCGTGGACAGGGGGCTGAACTATGGCTACACCTTC. Protein: CSVEFVDRGLNYGYTF.

The genes are TRBV6-4 and TRBJ1-1; D is undetermined. Looked up from germline, CDR1 is MRHNA and CDR2 is SNTAGT. V was cut by 0 bases and J by 1 base, with 9 bases left in between. The CDR3 covers 15 residues. The DNA of the CDR3 is TGTGCCAGCAGTGACTCAGGGCGGGGGAACACTGAAGCTTTCTTT. It specifies CASSDSGRGNTEAFF.

The chain combines TRBV9 with TRBJ2-3; TRBD2 matches 9 bases. Germline V gives CDR1 SGDLS, CDR2 YYNGEE. This CDR3 spans 15 amino acids. Trimming took 4 bases from V and 3 from J; bases not matched to a gene: 6. The CDR3, as DNA: TGTGCCAGCAGCCCCCGACTAGCGGCTACAGATACGCAGTATTTT. Translation: CASSPRLAATDTQYF.